Presented here are 8 T cell receptor beta chains from one specimen sequenced in a study of T-cell reconstitution after alpha-beta-depleted transplantation in children. For TCRbeta, the library was prepared with unique molecular identifiers. TCRdb re-derived calls from the PCR reads in MiXCR, one entry per CDR3 protein. Of roughly 790,000 distinct CDR3 sequences in the sample, around 17% were seen once. The sample in question was PBMCs, mostly from graft donor cells, obtained 360 days after TCRalphabeta/CD19-depleted stem cell transplant. Receptors were obtained from a male patient between 5 and 17 years old who had a stem cell transplant for acute lymphoblastic leukemia, so the T cells may come from the graft donor.

The chain is built from TRBV30 and TRBJ1-1; TRBD1 matches at 7 bases. The V segment lost 5 bases and the J segment 0 bases; nucleotides outside the gene matches: 9. The CDR3 is 15 residues long. In germline, CDR1 is GTSNPN, CDR2 SVGIG (reference sequence). CDR3 bases: TGTGCCTGGGTACCAAACAGGGGCGTGAACACTGAAGCTTTCTTT. This codes for CAWVPNRGVNTEAFF. The complete variable domain, with remaining parts taken from reference TRBV30 and TRBJ1-1, reads SQTIHQWPATLVQPVGSPLSLECTVEGTSNPNLYWYRQAAGRGLQLLFYSVGIGQISSEVPQNLSASRPQDRQFILSSKKLLLSDSGFYLCAWVPNRGVNTEAFFGQGTRLTVV.

V is TRBV29-1 and J is TRBJ2-7, with no clear D. The CDR3 contains 14 residues. The V end lost 5 bases, the J end lost 7 bases, and 21 bases lay between the germline ends. Germline V lookup: CDR1 SQVTM, CDR2 ANQGSEA. CDR3 in amino acids: CSVLADSPPEEQYF. CDR3 coding DNA: TGCAGCGTTCTTGCGGATTCCCCTCCGGAAGAGCAGTACTTC.

The chain joins TRBV12-3 or TRBV12-4 to TRBJ2-1; 8 bases map to TRBD1. CDR3 length: 12 residues. J was trimmed by 13 bases and V by 1 base; bases with no gene match: 3. CDR3 protein: CASSLEGTGQFF. For the CDR3, the DNA is TGTGCCAGCAGTTTAGAAGGGACAGGTCAGTTCTTC.

This clonotype was detected only a few times. V is TRBV3-1 and J is TRBJ2-7; tentatively, D is TRBD2 (5 bases). From germline, CDR1 is LGHDT and CDR2 YNNKEL (reference sequence). Between the trimmed V and J ends, which lost 2 bases and 6 bases, there was a span of 11 bases. The CDR3 spans 13 residues. CDR3 nucleotides: TGTGCCAGCAGCCAAATGCTAGCCGGCGAGCAGTACTTC. Translation gives CASSQMLAGEQYF.

V and J are TRBV24-1 and TRBJ2-1; unclear D gene. CDR3 length equals 16 residues. The germline V gene encodes CDR1 KGHDR and CDR2 SFDVKD. V dropped 1 base and J dropped 0 bases, with 9 bases sitting between them. This chain's CDR3 is CATSDFHSRSYNEQFF. The CDR3 DNA sequence: TGTGCCACCAGTGATTTTCACTCCCGCTCCTACAATGAGCAGTTCTTC.

This clonotype occurred a few times. The CDR3 loop is CASSLRPARNTGELFF. CDR3 in DNA: TGCGCCAGCAGCTTGAGACCAGCTAGGAACACCGGGGAGCTGTTTTTT. The gene calls are TRBV5-1 and TRBJ2-2, with D uncertain. This CDR3 is 16 amino acids long. CDR1 is SGHRS, CDR2 YFSETQ, per germline. Trimming cost V 1 base and J 1 base, with 11 bases left between them.

V usage is TRBV18 and J usage is TRBJ1-1, with D possibly matching TRBD1 (6 bases). The CDR3 totals 17 residues. CDR1 is KGHSH and CDR2 is LQKENI in the germline V gene. The ends were cut back, 2 bases at V and 1 base at J, with 17 bases in the middle. CDR3 residues: CASSPTFTGLTNTEAFF. CDR3 DNA: TGTGCCAGCTCACCAACTTTTACAGGGTTGACGAACACTGAAGCTTTCTTT.

V is TRBV10-3 and J is TRBJ2-3; D uncertain. The germline gives CDR1 ENHRY, CDR2 SYGVKD. There are 14 residues in the CDR3. V was shortened by 5 bases and J by 6 bases, with 15 bases between the two germline ends. The CDR3 DNA is TGTGCCATCAGTAACATCCATCGGTGGGATACGCAGTATTTT. It codes for CAISNIHRWDTQYF.